Each of the 20 T cell receptor beta chains below was sequenced from the same sample in a study of graft-versus-host responses after intestinal transplantation. Produced via immunoSEQ multiplex PCR; TCRdb's table is partial and in-frame only. Of tens of thousands of clones in the sample, roughly 91% were seen once. These TCRs' antigens remain unknown. This specimen was unstimulated CD4+ T cells sorted from spleen or lymph node cells, taken before intestinal transplant. These receptor sequences come from a human donor who received an intestinal transplant.

The gene calls are TRBV9 and TRBJ2-7, with D possibly being TRBD1 (5 bases). Germline CDR1 SGDLS, CDR2 YYNGEE. The CDR3 consists of 15 residues. V was pared by 0 bases and J by 2 bases, with 12 bases between. The CDR3 here is CASSVGQSITYEQYF. Written as DNA, the CDR3 is TGTGCCAGCAGCGTAGGACAGAGTATTACCTACGAGCAGTACTTC. Full variable domain (remainder filled in from reference TRBV9 and TRBJ2-7): DSGVTQTPKHLITATGQRVTLRCSPRSGDLSVYWYQQSLDQGLQFLIQYYNGEERAKGNILERFSAQQFPDLHSELNLSSLELGDSALYFCASSVGQSITYEQYFGPGTRLTVT.

This rearrangement joins TRBV9 to TRBJ1-1; the D gene is possibly TRBD1 (6 bases). Per the germline V gene, CDR1 is SGDLS and CDR2 is YYNGEE. This CDR3 is 15 amino acids long. V lost 5 bases, J lost 0 bases, and 14 bases lay in between. The CDR3 reads CASSARGAVNTEAFF. The CDR3 DNA sequence: TGTGCCAGCAGTGCCCGGGGGGCGGTGAACACTGAAGCTTTCTTT.

The CDR3 bases are TGTGCCAGCAGTCTCCGGGACACCGACTTCTCTGGCTACACCTTC. This codes for CASSLRDTDFSGYTF. The rearrangement links TRBV27 to TRBJ1-2, with D perhaps TRBD1 (6 bases). The V and J ends lost 5 bases and 7 bases respectively, with 20 bases between them. Germline assignment: CDR1 MNHEY and CDR2 SMNVEV (reference sequence). The CDR3 has 15 amino acids.

This clone showed up just once. The rearrangement joins TRBV7-9 to TRBJ1-1; D perhaps matches TRBD1 (5 bases). V lost 1 base and J 6 bases, leaving 15 bases between the germline ends. Germline assignment: CDR1 SEHNR and CDR2 FQNEAQ (reference sequence). CDR3 length: 15 amino acids. Here the CDR3 reads CASSLVSDWGAEAFF. The CDR3 DNA reads as TGTGCCAGCAGCTTAGTCTCCGATTGGGGCGCTGAAGCTTTCTTT.

The chain recombines TRBV10-3 with TRBJ2-2; 8 bases map to TRBD1. This CDR3 is built from 14 residues. Losses at the gene ends were 7 bases for V and 6 bases for J; bases not matched to a gene: 7. The V gene's germline CDR1 is ENHRY and CDR2 SYGVKD. In nucleotides, the CDR3 is TGTGCCATCACCATGACAGGGGACGCCGGGGAGCTGTTTTTT. It is translated as CAITMTGDAGELFF.

The rearrangement uses TRBV29-1 and TRBJ2-1; 9 nucleotides match TRBD1. The CDR3 is 15 amino acids. CDR1 SQVTM and CDR2 ANQGSEA come from the germline V gene. With 0 bases clipped from V and 7 bases from J, the junction kept 7 bases outside the gene matches. The CDR3, as DNA: TGCAGCGTTGAAGAAGGGACAGGGAATTCGAATGAGCAGTTCTTC. Protein sequence: CSVEEGTGNSNEQFF.

For the CDR3, the DNA is TGTGCCAGTAGTATGGAGGACAGGGTGTACGAGCAGTACTTC. Translated, it gives CASSMEDRVYEQYF. The chain combines TRBV19 with TRBJ2-7, with 8 bases lining up with TRBD1. With 3 bases clipped from V and 4 bases from J, the junction kept 5 bases outside the gene matches. Germline CDR1 and CDR2: LNHDA and SQIVND (reference sequence). The length of the CDR3 is 14 residues.

CDR3 region: CASSQGGQINSPLHF. CDR3 in DNA: TGTGCCAGCAGCCAAGGGGGCCAGATTAATTCACCCCTCCACTTT. The J gene is TRBJ1-6, the V gene TRBV11-3, with 7 bases that match TRBD1. Losses at the gene ends were 5 bases for V and 6 bases for J; bases not matched to a gene: 7. This CDR3 spans 15 amino acids. The germline CDR1 and CDR2 sequences are SGHNT and YENEEA. Looking up the rest from reference TRBV11-3 and TRBJ1-6 gives the full variable domain: EAGVVQSPRYKIIEKKQPVAFWCNPISGHNTLYWYLQNLGQGPELLIRYENEEAVDDSQLPKDRFSAERLKGVDSTLKIQPAELGDSAVYLCASSQGGQINSPLHFGNGTRLTVT.

The chain couples TRBV14 to TRBJ2-7, with a tentative D call TRBD2 (6 bases). Germline values: CDR1 SGHDN, CDR2 FVKESK. The CDR3 spans 14 residues. Trimming took off 4 bases at V and 4 bases at J, with 14 bases between the two ends. The CDR3 sequence: CASSRGPGVYEQYF. DNA for the CDR3: TGTGCCAGCAGCCGGGGCCCGGGGGTGTACGAGCAGTACTTC.

The chain joins TRBV7-9 to TRBJ2-1; D is undetermined. The CDR3 covers 15 residues. V was cut by 5 bases and J by 0 bases, with 11 bases left in between. Germline V gives CDR1 SEHNR, CDR2 FQNEAQ (reference sequence). This chain's CDR3 is CASSALQSSYNEQFF. The CDR3 bases are TGTGCCAGCAGCGCATTACAAAGCTCCTACAATGAGCAGTTCTTC.

The chain couples TRBV7-9 to TRBJ2-1; 9 nucleotides match TRBD1. The CDR3 spans 14 residues. In germline, CDR1 is SEHNR, CDR2 FQNEAQ (reference sequence). The ends lost 3 bases at V and 6 bases at J; junction bases unmatched: 3. The CDR3 here is CASSFGQGFNEQFF. CDR3 DNA sequence: TGTGCCAGCAGCTTTGGACAGGGGTTCAATGAGCAGTTCTTC.

This chain's CDR3 is CASRRAGRTEAFF. The CDR3 coding sequence is TGTGCCAGCAGAAGAGCGGGACGGACTGAAGCTTTCTTT. This rearrangement joins TRBV6-5 to TRBJ1-1, with D tentatively TRBD1 (5 bases). The CDR3 loop spans 13 amino acids. V was pared by 6 bases and J by 5 bases, with 13 bases between. The V gene's germline CDR1 is MNHEY and CDR2 SVGAGI.

The V call is TRBV15, the J call TRBJ1-2; a weak D match, TRBD1 (6 bases). The V end lost 0 bases, the J end lost 8 bases, and 13 bases lay between the germline ends. Per germline, CDR1 LNHNV and CDR2 YYDKDF (reference sequence). This CDR3 region has 14 residues. The CDR3 nucleotides read TGTGCCACCAGCAGAGATAAGGGGGATAGAGGCTACACCTTC. Amino acid sequence: CATSRDKGDRGYTF.

This chain joins TRBV5-1 and TRBJ1-4; possible D gene TRBD1, 6 bases. CDR1 SGHRS and CDR2 YFSETQ come from the germline V gene. The CDR3 spans 14 residues. The ends were cut back, 4 bases at V and 4 bases at J, with 11 bases in the middle. The CDR3 spells CASSPDSYNEKLFF. CDR3 DNA: TGCGCCAGCAGCCCGGACAGTTATAATGAAAAACTGTTTTTT.

The V call is TRBV7-2, the J call TRBJ2-2, with 10 positions matching TRBD2. The CDR3 extends over 16 amino acids. The germline V gene has CDR1 SGHTA and CDR2 FQGNSA. The ends lost 2 bases at V and 8 bases at J; junction bases unmatched: 8. The CDR3 is CASSLYLAGAGGELFF. DNA for the CDR3: TGTGCCAGCAGCTTATATCTAGCGGGGGCAGGAGGGGAGCTGTTTTTT.

The rearrangement joins TRBV11-3 to TRBJ2-7, with 15 bases identical to TRBD2. CDR1 and CDR2 from the germline V gene are SGHNT and YENEEA. This CDR3 is built from 19 residues. The trim removed 3 bases at V and 6 bases at J, leaving 15 bases unmatched. CDR3 in amino acids: CASSLDTGTSGGSPSEQYF. In nucleotides, the CDR3 is TGTGCCAGCAGCTTGGATACCGGGACTAGCGGGGGGTCCCCCTCCGAGCAGTACTTC.

The sample holds one count of this clone. This chain joins TRBV7-9 and TRBJ1-6; D possibly corresponds to TRBD1 (6 bases). Germline V CDR1 and CDR2: SEHNR, FQNEAQ (reference sequence). V was clipped by 4 bases and J by 10 bases, with 11 bases between them. The CDR3 sequence is 13 residues long. Written as DNA, the CDR3 is TGTGCCAGCAGCTCGGACAGAAACTCACCCCTCCACTTT. Residues: CASSSDRNSPLHF.

This chain links TRBV15 with TRBJ2-5; possibly TRBD2 for D (6 bases). The CDR3 runs to 15 residues. Per germline, CDR1 LNHNV and CDR2 YYDKDF (reference sequence). The V and J ends lost 4 bases and 2 bases respectively, with 14 bases between them. CDR3: CATSTRTTIQETQYF. In nucleotides, the CDR3 is TGTGCCACCAGCACTAGGACTACTATTCAAGAGACCCAGTACTTC.

The genes are TRBV19 and TRBJ2-5; D is perhaps TRBD2 (5 bases). V lost 2 bases to trimming and J lost 1 base, with 17 bases between them. Germline assignment: CDR1 LNHDA and CDR2 SQIVND (reference sequence). The CDR3 is 17 amino acids. Here the CDR3 reads CASSISPFGNGQETQYF. CDR3 sequence (DNA): TGTGCCAGTAGTATAAGCCCCTTCGGGAATGGCCAAGAGACCCAGTACTTC.

The chain recombines TRBV6-6 with TRBJ1-4; maybe TRBD1 (5 bases). Per the germline V gene, CDR1 is MNHNY and CDR2 is SVGAGI (reference sequence). Trimming took off 8 bases at V and 5 bases at J, with 15 bases between the two ends. The CDR3 has 14 amino acids. The CDR3 DNA reads as TGTGCCAGCCTCAGGGTAGGGATAAATGAAAAACTGTTTTTT. It codes for CASLRVGINEKLFF.